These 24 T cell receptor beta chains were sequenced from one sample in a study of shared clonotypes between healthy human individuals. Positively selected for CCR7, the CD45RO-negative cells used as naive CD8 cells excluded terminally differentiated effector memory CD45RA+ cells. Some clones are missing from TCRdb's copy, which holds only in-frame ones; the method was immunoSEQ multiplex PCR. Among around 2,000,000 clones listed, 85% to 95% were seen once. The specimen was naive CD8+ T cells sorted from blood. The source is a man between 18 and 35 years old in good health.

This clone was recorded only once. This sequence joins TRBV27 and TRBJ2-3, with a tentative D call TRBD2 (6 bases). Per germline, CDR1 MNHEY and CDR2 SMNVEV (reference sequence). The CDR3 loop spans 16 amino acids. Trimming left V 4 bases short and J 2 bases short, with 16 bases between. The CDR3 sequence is CASSSSRGEFTDTQYF. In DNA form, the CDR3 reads TGTGCCAGCAGTTCTTCCCGCGGGGAGTTCACAGATACGCAGTATTTT.

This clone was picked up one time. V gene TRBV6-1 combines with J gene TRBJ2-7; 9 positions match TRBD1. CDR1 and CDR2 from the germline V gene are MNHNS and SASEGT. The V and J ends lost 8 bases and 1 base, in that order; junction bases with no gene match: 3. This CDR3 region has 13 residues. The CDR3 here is CASGDRVSYEQYF. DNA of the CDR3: TGTGCCAGCGGGGACAGGGTATCCTACGAGCAGTACTTC.

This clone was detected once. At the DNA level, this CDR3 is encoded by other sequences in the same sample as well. CDR3 nucleotide sequence: TGTGCCAGCAGCCCCCGCGGCAGCTCCTACGAGCAGTACTTC. Translating it yields CASSPRGSSYEQYF. This sequence joins TRBV7-9 and TRBJ2-7; D call uncertain. The length of the CDR3 is 14 residues. Germline CDR1 and CDR2: SEHNR and FQNEAQ (reference sequence). V was pared by 5 bases and J by 0 bases, with 11 bases between.

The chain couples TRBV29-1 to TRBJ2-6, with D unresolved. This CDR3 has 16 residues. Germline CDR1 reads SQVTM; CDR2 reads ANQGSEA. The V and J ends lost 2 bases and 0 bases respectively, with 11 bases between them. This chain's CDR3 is CSVERRLDSGANVLTF. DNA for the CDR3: TGCAGCGTTGAAAGACGTCTGGACTCTGGGGCCAACGTCCTGACTTTC.

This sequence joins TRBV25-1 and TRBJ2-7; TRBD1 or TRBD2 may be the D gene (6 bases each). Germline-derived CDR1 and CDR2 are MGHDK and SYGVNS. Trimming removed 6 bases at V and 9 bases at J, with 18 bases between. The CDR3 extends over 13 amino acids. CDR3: CASSWGDISGQYF. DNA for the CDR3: TGTGCCAGCAGCTGGGGGGACATATCAGGGCAGTACTTC.

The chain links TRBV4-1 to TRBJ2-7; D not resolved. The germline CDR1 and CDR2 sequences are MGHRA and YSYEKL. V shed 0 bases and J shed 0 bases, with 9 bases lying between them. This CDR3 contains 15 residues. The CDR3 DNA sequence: TGCGCCAGCAGCCAAGAGGCAGCCTACTCCTACGAGCAGTACTTC. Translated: CASSQEAAYSYEQYF.

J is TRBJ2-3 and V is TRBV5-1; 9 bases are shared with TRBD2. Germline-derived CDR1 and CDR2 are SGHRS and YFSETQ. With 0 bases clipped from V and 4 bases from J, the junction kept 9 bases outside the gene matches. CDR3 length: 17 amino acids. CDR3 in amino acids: CASSLGLREGSADTQYF. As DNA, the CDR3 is TGCGCCAGCAGCTTGGGATTGCGGGAGGGGTCAGCAGATACGCAGTATTTT.

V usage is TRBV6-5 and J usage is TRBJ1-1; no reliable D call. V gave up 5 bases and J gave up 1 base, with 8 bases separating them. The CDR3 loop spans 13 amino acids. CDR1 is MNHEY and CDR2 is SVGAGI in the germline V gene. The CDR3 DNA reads TGTGCCAGCAGTCCTTCAGAGAACACTGAAGCTTTCTTT. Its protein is CASSPSENTEAFF.

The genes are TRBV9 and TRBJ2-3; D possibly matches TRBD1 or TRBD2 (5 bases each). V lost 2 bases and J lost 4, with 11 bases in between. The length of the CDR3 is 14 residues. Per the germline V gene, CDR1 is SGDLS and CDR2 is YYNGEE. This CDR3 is CASSVSGTADTQYF. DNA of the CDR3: TGTGCCAGCAGCGTTTCTGGGACCGCAGATACGCAGTATTTT.

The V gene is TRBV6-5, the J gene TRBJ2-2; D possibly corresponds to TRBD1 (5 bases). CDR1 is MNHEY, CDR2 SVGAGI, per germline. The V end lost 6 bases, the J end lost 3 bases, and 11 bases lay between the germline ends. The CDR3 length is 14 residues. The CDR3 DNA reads TGTGCCAGCAGCTCGACAGAATACACCGGGGAGCTGTTTTTT. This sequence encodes CASSSTEYTGELFF.

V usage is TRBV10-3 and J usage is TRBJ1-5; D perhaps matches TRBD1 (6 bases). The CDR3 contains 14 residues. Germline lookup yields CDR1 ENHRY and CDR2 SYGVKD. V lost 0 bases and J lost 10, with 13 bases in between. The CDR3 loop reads CAISESGTQDPQHF. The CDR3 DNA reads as TGTGCCATCAGTGAGTCGGGGACACAAGATCCCCAGCATTTT.

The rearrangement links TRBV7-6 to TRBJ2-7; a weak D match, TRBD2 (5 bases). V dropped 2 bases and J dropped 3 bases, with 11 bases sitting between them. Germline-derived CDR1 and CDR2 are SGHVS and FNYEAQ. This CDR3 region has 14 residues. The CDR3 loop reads CASSLSGEYYEQYF. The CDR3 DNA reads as TGTGCCAGCAGCTTATCCGGGGAATACTACGAGCAGTACTTC.

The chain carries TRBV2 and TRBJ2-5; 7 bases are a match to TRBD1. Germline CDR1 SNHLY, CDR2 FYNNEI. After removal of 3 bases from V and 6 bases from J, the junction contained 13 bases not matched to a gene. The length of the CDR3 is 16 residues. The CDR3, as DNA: TGTGCCAGCAGTGACCCTGGGGACAGCGCGCCGCAGACCCAGTACTTC. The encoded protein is CASSDPGDSAPQTQYF.

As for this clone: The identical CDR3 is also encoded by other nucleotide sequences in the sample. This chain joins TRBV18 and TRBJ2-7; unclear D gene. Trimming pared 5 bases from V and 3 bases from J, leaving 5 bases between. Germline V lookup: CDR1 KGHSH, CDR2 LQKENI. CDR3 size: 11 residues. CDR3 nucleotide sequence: TGTGCCAGCTCAGCCGACTACGAGCAGTACTTC. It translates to CASSADYEQYF.

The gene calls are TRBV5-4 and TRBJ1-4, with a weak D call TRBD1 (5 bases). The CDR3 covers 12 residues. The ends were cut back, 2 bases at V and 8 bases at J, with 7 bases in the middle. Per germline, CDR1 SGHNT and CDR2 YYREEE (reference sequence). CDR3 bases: TGTGCCAGCAGCTTAGGGGCCGAAAAACTGTTTTTT. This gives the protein CASSLGAEKLFF.

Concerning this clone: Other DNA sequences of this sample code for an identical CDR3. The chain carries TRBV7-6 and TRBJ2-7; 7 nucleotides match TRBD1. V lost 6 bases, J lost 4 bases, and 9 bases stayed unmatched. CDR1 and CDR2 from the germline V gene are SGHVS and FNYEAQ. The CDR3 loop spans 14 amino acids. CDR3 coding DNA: TGTGCCAGCAGTTTACGACAGGGCTCTTACGAGCAGTACTTC. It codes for CASSLRQGSYEQYF.

The CDR3 DNA reads TGTGCCAGCAGCGCCCGGACAGGGGGTGAGCAGTTCTTC. It translates to CASSARTGGEQFF. V and J are TRBV7-9 and TRBJ2-1, with 10 bases matching TRBD1. The CDR3 is 13 residues long. The junction had 4 bases not matched to a gene; V was cut back by 5 bases and J by 9 bases. The V gene's germline CDR1 is SEHNR and CDR2 FQNEAQ (reference sequence).

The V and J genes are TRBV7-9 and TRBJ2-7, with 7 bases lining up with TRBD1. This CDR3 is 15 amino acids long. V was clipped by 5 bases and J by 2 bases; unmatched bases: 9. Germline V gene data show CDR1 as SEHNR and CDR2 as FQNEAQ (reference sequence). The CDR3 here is CASSPRTGYPYEQYF. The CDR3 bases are TGTGCCAGCAGCCCCCGGACAGGTTACCCCTACGAGCAGTACTTC.

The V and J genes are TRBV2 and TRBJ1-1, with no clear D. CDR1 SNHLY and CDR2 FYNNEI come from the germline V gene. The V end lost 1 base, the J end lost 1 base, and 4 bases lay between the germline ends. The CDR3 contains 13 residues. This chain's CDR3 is CASSEVSNTEAFF. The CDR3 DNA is TGTGCCAGCAGTGAAGTTTCGAACACTGAAGCTTTCTTT.

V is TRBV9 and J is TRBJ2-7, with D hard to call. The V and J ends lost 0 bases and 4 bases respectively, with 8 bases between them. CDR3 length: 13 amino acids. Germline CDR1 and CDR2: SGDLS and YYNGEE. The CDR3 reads CASSVDVDYEQYF. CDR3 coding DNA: TGTGCCAGCAGCGTAGATGTGGATTACGAGCAGTACTTC.

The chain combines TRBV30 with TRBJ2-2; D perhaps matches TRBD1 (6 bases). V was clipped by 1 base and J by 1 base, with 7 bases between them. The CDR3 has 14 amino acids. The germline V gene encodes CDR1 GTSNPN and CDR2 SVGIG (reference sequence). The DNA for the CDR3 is TGTGCCTGGAGTGAGACAGGGAACACCGGGGAGCTGTTTTTT. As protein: CAWSETGNTGELFF.

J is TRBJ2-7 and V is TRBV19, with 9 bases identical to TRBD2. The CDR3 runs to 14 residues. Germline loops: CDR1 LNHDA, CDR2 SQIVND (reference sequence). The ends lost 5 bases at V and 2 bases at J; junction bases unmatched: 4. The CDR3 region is CASSAGGATYEQYF. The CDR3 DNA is TGTGCCAGTAGTGCGGGAGGGGCGACCTACGAGCAGTACTTC.

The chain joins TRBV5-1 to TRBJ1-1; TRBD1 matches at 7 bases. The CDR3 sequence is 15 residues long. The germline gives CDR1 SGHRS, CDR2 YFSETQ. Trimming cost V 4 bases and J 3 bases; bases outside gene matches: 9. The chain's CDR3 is CASSETGQMDTEAFF. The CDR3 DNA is TGCGCCAGCAGCGAAACGGGACAGATGGACACTGAAGCTTTCTTT.

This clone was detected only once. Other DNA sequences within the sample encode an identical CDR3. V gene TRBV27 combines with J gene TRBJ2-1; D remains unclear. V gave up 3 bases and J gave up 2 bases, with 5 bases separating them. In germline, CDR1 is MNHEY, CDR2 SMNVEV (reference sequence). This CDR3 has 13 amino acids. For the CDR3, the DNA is TGTGCCAGCAGTTTTAGTCCCTACAATGAGCAGTTCTTC. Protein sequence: CASSFSPYNEQFF.